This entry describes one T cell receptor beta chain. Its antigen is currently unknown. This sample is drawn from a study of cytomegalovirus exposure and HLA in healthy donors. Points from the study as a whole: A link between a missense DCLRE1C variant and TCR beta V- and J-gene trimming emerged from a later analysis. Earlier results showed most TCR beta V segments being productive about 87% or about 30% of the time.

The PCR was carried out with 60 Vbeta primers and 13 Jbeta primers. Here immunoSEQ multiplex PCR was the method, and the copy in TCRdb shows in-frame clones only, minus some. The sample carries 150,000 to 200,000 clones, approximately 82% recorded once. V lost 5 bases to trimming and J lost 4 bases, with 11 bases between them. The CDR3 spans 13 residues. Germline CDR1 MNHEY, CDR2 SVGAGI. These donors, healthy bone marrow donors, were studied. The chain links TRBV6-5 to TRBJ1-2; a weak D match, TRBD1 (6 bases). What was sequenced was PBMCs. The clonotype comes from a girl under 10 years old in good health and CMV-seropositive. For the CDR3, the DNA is TGTGCCAGCAGTATTACAGGGAGCTATGGCTACACCTTC. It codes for CASSITGSYGYTF.